The present TCR beta chain was sequenced within a study of control samples from healthy donors and cancer patients. Clones were sequenced by immunoSEQ multiplex PCR, and TCRdb holds only the in-frame ones, with some missing. The repertoire holds roughly 100,000 clones, about 90% seen once, with roughly an eighth in the top ten. Germline loops: CDR1 SGHTS, CDR2 YDEGEE. This CDR3 has 15 amino acids. V shed 5 bases and J 3 bases; nucleotides not matched to a gene: 10. Sequenced sample: blood. The V and J genes are TRBV5-8 and TRBJ2-7, with 8 bases fitting TRBD2. This receptor was identified in a man aged 25-45 years in good health. CDR3 sequence (DNA): TGTGCCAGCAGGATTCCGGGACTAGGGAACTACGAGCAGTACTTC. Its translation: CASRIPGLGNYEQYF.